This TCR beta chain comes out of a study of cytotoxic CD8 clonotypes in ibrutinib-treated CLL. Study-level results: Pretreatment clonality was elevated relative to age-matched healthy donors and paralleled circulating CD8+ T-cell counts.

Deep sequencing aimed at 1 in 200,000 to 1 in 1 million T cells' resolution. Profiled with immunoSEQ multiplex PCR; TCRdb holds only in-frame clones, not every one. The sample carries under 300,000 clones, approximately 76% recorded once. Notes on this clone: Its antigen is not known.

CDR1 is SGDLS, CDR2 YYNGEE, per germline. Deletions cut 0 bases from V and 8 bases from J, with 17 bases between. The length of the CDR3 is 15 residues. The TCR sequence derives from a human donor with chronic lymphocytic leukemia. The sequencing here drew on PBMCs, taken at disease progression, from a patient treated with ibrutinib. The V call is TRBV9, the J call TRBJ1-1; D is ambiguous. The CDR3: CASSVADLDPSEAFF. The DNA of the CDR3 is TGTGCCAGCAGCGTAGCGGACCTTGACCCCTCCGAAGCTTTCTTT.